The 17 T cell receptor beta chains in this list originate from one sample, sequenced in a study of T-cell memory formation after mild COVID-19. MiXCR, applied by TCRdb to the 5' RACE reads, yields one record per CDR3 protein. Of about 560,000 distinct CDR3 sequences in the sample, roughly 21% were seen once. Sequenced sample: PBMCs or a T cell subset sorted from them (not recorded which). These receptors came from an adult woman who had mild COVID-19 (a few samples of this study predate the infection). Cell type and time point are not known.

For this clonotype: The junction does not match germline at one end; this may be a read error. The chain uses TRBV24-1 and TRBJ2-5; TRBD2 is a possible D gene (6 bases). The CDR3 has 15 residues. Germline V CDR1 and CDR2: KGHDR, SFDVKD. CDR3 coding DNA: TGTGCCACCAGTGATTTAGTAGCGGATCAAGAGACTCTGAACTTC. Its translation: CATSDLVADQETLNF.

This clonotype was seen only a few times. V is TRBV24-1 and J is TRBJ1-2, with TRBD1 identical over 12 bases. Germline V gives CDR1 KGHDR, CDR2 SFDVKD. J lost 6 bases, V lost 4 bases, and 5 bases had no gene match. The CDR3 is 15 residues long. CDR3 protein: CATSEGTGGPDGYTF. The CDR3 nucleotides are TGTGCCACCAGTGAAGGGACAGGGGGCCCCGATGGCTACACCTTC.

The table lists this clonotype with a few counts. The chain links TRBV30 to TRBJ1-5, with D perhaps matching TRBD1 (5 bases). The V gene's germline CDR1 is GTSNPN and CDR2 SVGIG (reference sequence). V was shortened by 5 bases and J by 9 bases, with 17 bases between the two germline ends. The CDR3 sequence is 13 residues long. CDR3 protein: CAWGEEGLRPQHF. In nucleotides, the CDR3 is TGTGCCTGGGGGGAGGAGGGGTTAAGGCCCCAGCATTTT.

V is TRBV7-8 and J is TRBJ1-2; maybe TRBD1 (5 bases). The CDR3 loop spans 14 amino acids. Germline CDR1 and CDR2: SGHVS and FQNEAQ. Trimming pared 1 base from V and 1 base from J, leaving 7 bases between. CDR3 residues: CASSLDRLNYGYTF. CDR3 nucleotide sequence: TGTGCCAGCAGCTTAGACAGGCTTAACTATGGCTACACCTTC. The full variable domain, its missing parts supplied by reference TRBV7-8 and TRBJ1-2, is GAGVSQSPRYKVAKRGQDVALRCDPISGHVSLFWYQQALGQGPEFLTYFQNEAQLDKSGLPSDRFFAERPEGSVSTLKIQRTQQEDSAVYLCASSLDRLNYGYTFGSGTRLTVV.

The sample holds a few counts of this clonotype. The CDR3 bases are TGCGCCAGCAGCTTCGGAACAGGGAGGTCAGATACGCAGTATTTT. This sequence encodes CASSFGTGRSDTQYF. The gene calls are TRBV5-1 and TRBJ2-3, with D possibly called TRBD1 or TRBD2 (6 bases each). The CDR3 has 15 residues. Germline CDR1 reads SGHRS; CDR2 reads YFSETQ. Trimming removed 2 bases from V and 4 bases from J, with 14 bases in between.

As concerns this clonotype: A much more abundant neighbour one base away suggests this may be a read error. The chain joins TRBV6-1 to TRBJ2-7, with D unresolved. Looked up from germline, CDR1 is MNHNS and CDR2 is SASEGT. V was cut by 4 bases and J by 4 bases, with 2 bases left in between. The CDR3 extends over 10 amino acids. The CDR3 DNA follows: TGTGCCAGCAGTGCTTACGAGCAGTACTTC. It is translated as CASSAYEQYF.

Turning to this clonotype: Compared with germline, one end of the junction differs, possibly owing to a read error. The chain has TRBV15 and TRBJ1-1; no reliable D call. CDR3 length: 13 amino acids. Germline V gene lookup returns CDR1 LNHNV and CDR2 YYDKDF (reference sequence). CDR3 DNA: TGTGACACCAGATTCCCGGGCGGCACTGAAGCTTTCTTT. Residues: CDTRFPGGTEAFF.

The rearrangement uses TRBV7-2 and TRBJ1-2; 9 nucleotides match TRBD1. Germline V gene sequence: CDR1 SGHTA, CDR2 FQGNSA. The ends lost 1 base at V and 10 bases at J; junction bases unmatched: 7. The CDR3 is 14 amino acids. CDR3 in DNA: TGTGCCAGCAGCTTAGTACCTGGACAGGGGATCTACACCTTC. Residues: CASSLVPGQGIYTF.

The table lists this clonotype with a few counts. This sequence joins TRBV15 and TRBJ1-2, with D unresolved. V lost 0 bases to trimming and J lost 1 base, with 15 bases between them. The CDR3 has 17 amino acids. CDR1 and CDR2 (germline): LNHNV, YYDKDF (reference sequence). The CDR3 loop reads CATSRDRASHLNYGYTF. The CDR3, as DNA: TGTGCCACCAGCAGAGATCGGGCGTCCCATCTTAACTATGGCTACACCTTC.

V is TRBV19 and J is TRBJ1-2, with D possibly matching TRBD1 (6 bases). The CDR3 is made up of 13 amino acids. V was clipped by 5 bases and J by 4 bases, with 11 bases between them. Germline V gives CDR1 LNHDA, CDR2 SQIVND (reference sequence). This CDR3 is CASSVPGAYGYTF. The CDR3 nucleotides read TGTGCCAGTAGTGTCCCAGGGGCCTATGGCTACACCTTC.

This chain joins TRBV10-3 and TRBJ1-2; TRBD1 matches 10 bases. CDR1 and CDR2 (germline): ENHRY, SYGVKD. Trimming removed 6 bases from V and 4 bases from J; junction bases left unmatched: 8. CDR3 length: 15 residues. For the CDR3, the DNA is TGTGCCATCAGACCCGACAGGGGGCGGATCTATGGCTACACCTTC. The encoded protein is CAIRPDRGRIYGYTF.

This clonotype came up a few times. The rearrangement links TRBV6-5 to TRBJ1-3; D is perhaps TRBD1 (6 bases). V was shortened by 6 bases and J by 0 bases, with 12 bases between the two germline ends. The CDR3 runs to 15 residues. From germline, CDR1 is MNHEY and CDR2 SVGAGI. The CDR3 nucleotides read TGTGCCAGCAGCCAGACACAGGGCTCTGGAAACACCATATATTTT. Residues: CASSQTQGSGNTIYF.

There are a few counts of this clonotype. The rearrangement uses TRBV5-1 and TRBJ1-1; tentatively, D is TRBD1 (6 bases). In germline, CDR1 is SGHRS, CDR2 YFSETQ. Trimming removed 0 bases at V and 5 bases at J, with 11 bases between. CDR3 length: 14 residues. The CDR3 loop is CASSLVWGPTEAFF. The CDR3 bases are TGCGCCAGCAGCTTGGTTTGGGGGCCGACTGAAGCTTTCTTT.

This clonotype has only a few counts. The rearrangement joins TRBV5-1 to TRBJ2-7; 9 nucleotides match TRBD2. Germline V gives CDR1 SGHRS, CDR2 YFSETQ. This CDR3 spans 15 amino acids. Germline trimming cut 0 bases from V and 9 bases from J; bases unmatched to any gene: 10. The CDR3 DNA is TGCGCCAGCAGCTTGGCCGACGCGGGAGGGCCGGTGCAGTACTTC. Amino acids: CASSLADAGGPVQYF.

The rearrangement joins TRBV7-9 to TRBJ2-3, with no clear D. Germline V gene data show CDR1 as SEHNR and CDR2 as FQNEAQ (reference sequence). Trimming shortened V by 6 bases and J by 4 bases, and 8 bases separated the two germline ends. This CDR3 is built from 12 residues. The CDR3 DNA follows: TGTGCCAGCAGTTCGGATCCAGATACGCAGTATTTT. This encodes CASSSDPDTQYF.

This clonotype was recorded once. The chain links TRBV5-5 to TRBJ1-2; tentatively, D is TRBD1 (5 bases). Deletions cut 0 bases from V and 4 bases from J, with 10 bases between. Germline-derived CDR1 and CDR2 are SGHKS and YYEKEE (reference sequence). The CDR3 is made up of 14 amino acids. CDR3: CASSLDLGTYGYTF. CDR3 coding DNA: TGTGCCAGCAGCTTGGACTTGGGGACCTATGGCTACACCTTC.

This sequence joins TRBV18 and TRBJ1-1, with a tentative D call TRBD1 (5 bases). The CDR3 has 16 amino acids. V lost 4 bases to trimming and J lost 0 bases, with 15 bases between them. Germline loops: CDR1 KGHSH, CDR2 LQKENI. The CDR3 reads CASSQLTGALNTEAFF. The CDR3 coding sequence is TGTGCCAGCTCACAATTGACCGGGGCCTTGAACACTGAAGCTTTCTTT.